This TCR beta chain stems from a study of T cells after yellow fever vaccination. TCRdb reprocessed the 5' RACE reads via MiXCR and lists one record per CDR3 protein. This table has about 220,000 distinct CDR3 sequences, roughly 6.3% appearing once. The TCR sequence derives from a man aged 30 to 39 who received the YFV17D yellow fever vaccine. The sequences come from CD4+ T cells sorted from PBMCs, collected on the day of the yellow fever booster vaccination.

This CDR3 is CATSRASGSGGRQETQYF. In nucleotides, the CDR3 is TGTGCCACCAGCAGAGCAAGCGGGAGTGGAGGGAGACAAGAGACCCAGTACTTC. The chain is built from TRBV15 and TRBJ2-5; TRBD2 matches at 8 bases. The germline V gene encodes CDR1 LNHNV and CDR2 YYDKDF (reference sequence). The trim removed 1 base at V and 2 bases at J, leaving 12 bases unmatched. The CDR3 totals 18 residues.